This T cell receptor (beta chain) comes out of a study of CD8 T cells in Susac syndrome. Random-hexamer reverse transcription was applied to about 0.5 to 1 ug RNA. Via MiXCR, TCRdb re-called the immunoSEQ multiplex PCR reads, giving one row per CDR3 protein. Here the sample spans some 300,000 distinct CDR3 sequences, about 85% being singletons. V was trimmed by 4 bases and J by 0 bases, leaving 20 bases between them. CDR1 is SGHDT, CDR2 YYEEEE, per germline. CDR3 size: 18 residues. TCR beta was sequenced from blood CD8+ and CD4+ T cells. Negative isolation was used for CD8+ and CD4+ T cells, and FACS enrichment was applied to TEMRA cells.

Sequenced: CD8+ T cells from PBMCs. The J gene is TRBJ2-1, the V gene TRBV5-6, with TRBD2 as a possible D gene (6 bases). The TCR was taken from a human donor with multiple sclerosis. CDR3 DNA: TGTGCCAGCAGCCTCCCTATTTGGAAAGCGGGCTCCTACAATGAGCAGTTCTTC. This encodes CASSLPIWKAGSYNEQFF.